Below, 12 T cell receptor beta chains from the same sample are listed, as sequenced in a study of T cells in Graves' hyperthyroidism and ophthalmopathy. Template material for amplifying TCR beta CDR3 regions consisted of RNA transcripts. HTBI primers drove first-round RT-PCR of the TCR CDR3. Via MiXCR, TCRdb re-called the multiplex PCR reads, giving one row per CDR3 protein. The data show about 260,000 distinct CDR3 sequences, with approximately 20% seen just once and about 60% held by the top ten. Sequences were obtained from blood. These receptors all stem from a man younger than 45 with Graves' ophthalmopathy.

This clonotype showed up just a few times. The V gene is TRBV24-1, the J gene TRBJ2-5; 9 bases map to TRBD1. Germline values: CDR1 KGHDR, CDR2 SFDVKD. V shed 4 bases and J 5 bases; nucleotides not matched to a gene: 10. The CDR3 sequence is 16 residues long. The CDR3 region has the DNA TGTGCCACCAGTGACCGTCCTAGGACAGGGGTCGAGACCCAGTACTTC. This codes for CATSDRPRTGVETQYF.

CDR3 region: CASATGPSSDTQYF. CDR3 nucleotides: TGTGCCAGCGCCACGGGGCCCTCTTCGGATACGCAGTATTTT. The V gene is TRBV6-5, the J gene TRBJ2-3; D is tentatively TRBD1 or TRBD2 (5 bases each). The V gene's germline CDR1 is MNHEY and CDR2 SVGAGI. Trimming pared 8 bases from V and 6 bases from J, leaving 18 bases between. The CDR3 has 14 residues.

The sample holds many counts of this clonotype. In nucleotides, the CDR3 is TGTGCCAGCGATCAGACTAGCGGGAGTTTTCGCGGCTACACCGGGGAGCTGTTTTTT. It yields the protein CASDQTSGSFRGYTGELFF. V usage is TRBV6-1 and J usage is TRBJ2-2, with 12 bases identical to TRBD2. With 8 bases clipped from V and 3 bases from J, the junction kept 16 bases outside the gene matches. From germline, CDR1 is MNHNS and CDR2 SASEGT. This CDR3 comprises 19 residues.

This clonotype was seen more than once but under ten times. V usage is TRBV11-2 and J usage is TRBJ2-3, with TRBD2 matching over 10 bases. The trim removed 2 bases at V and 2 bases at J, leaving 4 bases unmatched. The CDR3 loop spans 16 amino acids. The V gene's germline CDR1 is SGHAT and CDR2 FQNNGV. The CDR3 loop is CASSLSSGGYTDTQYF. The CDR3 DNA sequence: TGTGCCAGCAGCTTATCTAGCGGGGGCTACACAGATACGCAGTATTTT.

This clonotype was counted a few times. The chain combines TRBV5-8 with TRBJ1-1; D is ambiguous. Trimming removed 0 bases at V and 3 bases at J, with 9 bases between. Germline assignment: CDR1 SGHTS and CDR2 YDEGEE. This CDR3 is 14 amino acids long. CDR3 in amino acids: CASSLDSPYTEAFF. The CDR3 nucleotides are TGTGCCAGCAGCTTGGACAGTCCCTACACTGAAGCTTTCTTT.

The chain has TRBV28 and TRBJ2-3, with TRBD2 matching 10 bases. The CDR3 extends over 15 amino acids. V lost 4 bases to trimming and J lost 4 bases; unmatched junction nucleotides: 5. Germline V gene lookup returns CDR1 MDHEN and CDR2 SYDVKM. CDR3 bases: TGTGCCAGCAGTTCCATAGCGGGAGGTGCAGATACGCAGTATTTT. It is translated as CASSSIAGGADTQYF.

This clonotype was picked up many times. This chain connects TRBV12-3 or TRBV12-4 to TRBJ2-3; the D gene could be TRBD1 or TRBD2 (6 bases each). CDR3 size: 14 residues. V was pared by 3 bases and J by 5 bases, with 12 bases between. This CDR3 is CASSLEGDEDTQYF. Written as DNA, the CDR3 is TGTGCCAGCAGTTTGGAGGGGGATGAAGATACGCAGTATTTT.

This clonotype was counted only a few times. The chain employs TRBV6-5 and TRBJ1-1; 8 nucleotides agree with TRBD1. The CDR3 spans 16 residues. From germline, CDR1 is MNHEY and CDR2 SVGAGI. The trim removed 2 bases at V and 4 bases at J, leaving 9 bases unmatched. CDR3 region: CASSYDRGGSVTEAFF. CDR3 sequence (DNA): TGTGCCAGCAGTTACGACAGGGGTGGAAGTGTCACTGAAGCTTTCTTT.

This chain uses TRBV7-3 with TRBJ1-6; TRBD1 matches at 7 bases. The CDR3 has 15 residues. Per the germline V gene, CDR1 is SGHTA and CDR2 is FQGTGA. Trimming at V came to 6 bases and at J to 9 bases, leaving 11 bases not matched to a gene. The CDR3 nucleotides read TGTGCCAGCAGTCGTGAAGGGGGCGGTTTTTCACCCCTCCACTTT. Translating it yields CASSREGGGFSPLHF.

This clonotype was counted only a few times. The chain uses TRBV7-8 and TRBJ2-5; no reliable D call. The V gene's germline CDR1 is SGHVS and CDR2 FQNEAQ. Trimming took 5 bases from V and 1 from J, leaving 17 bases between them. The CDR3 sequence is 16 residues long. CDR3 amino acids: CASSPSPFRRQETQYF. Written as DNA, the CDR3 is TGTGCCAGCAGCCCCTCCCCTTTTCGGCGCCAAGAGACCCAGTACTTC.

This clonotype was counted many times. The chain couples TRBV5-1 to TRBJ1-1; 9 positions match TRBD1. V shed 2 bases and J 11 bases; nucleotides not matched to a gene: 10. Germline V gene lookup returns CDR1 SGHRS and CDR2 YFSETQ. CDR3 length equals 14 residues. In DNA form, the CDR3 reads TGCGCCAGCAGCTTAGGACAGGGGCCAGTCAGTGCTTTCTTT. It codes for CASSLGQGPVSAFF.

V is TRBV27 and J is TRBJ2-7; 9 bases are a match to TRBD1. Germline values: CDR1 MNHEY, CDR2 SMNVEV (reference sequence). The ends lost 11 bases at V and 5 bases at J; junction bases unmatched: 16. The CDR3 length is 15 residues. Written as DNA, the CDR3 is TGTGCCCCCCCTATGCCGGGACAGGGTTTTGACGAGCAGTACTTC. This sequence encodes CAPPMPGQGFDEQYF.